The rows below give T cell receptor beta chains drawn from one sample of a study of blood T cell repertoires in COVID-19. Some clones are missing from TCRdb's copy, which holds only in-frame ones; the method was immunoSEQ multiplex PCR. The table lists approximately 200,000 clones, about 81% of them singletons. Sequencing was carried out using peripheral blood. The receptor set was obtained from a woman older than 75 with COVID-19, enrolled during active disease. Both conserved end residues are part of each CDR3. The D gene is left open where the match is weak. Clone size is not always given. Where it is, it says once, few, many or a class for expanded clones.

d_call	v_call	j_call	clone_size	cdr3_nt	cdr3_aa
.	TRBV3-1/TRBV3-2	TRBJ1-6	.	TGTGCCAGCAGCCAAGGGAGGGGCGGTGGTTCACCCCTCCACTTT	CASSQGRGGGSPLHF
TRBD1	TRBV5-1	TRBJ2-7	.	TGCGCCAGCAGCACCGGACAGGGACGGCTTAACGAGCAGTACTTC	CASSTGQGRLNEQYF
TRBD1	TRBV28	TRBJ1-5	.	TGTGCCAGCAGGAGAACCGGGACAGGGAATCAGCCCCAGCATTTT	CASRRTGTGNQPQHF
TRBD1	TRBV7-2	TRBJ1-6	.	TGTGCCAGCAGCTTATTCGCGACAGGGGCTAATTCACCCCTCCACTTT	CASSLFATGANSPLHF
.	TRBV18	TRBJ1-1	.	TGTGCCAGCTCACCGGGACACGCGAACACTGAAGCTTTCTTT	CASSPGHANTEAFF
TRBD1	TRBV19	TRBJ1-2	once	TGTGCCAGTAGTCCGGGACAGGGGGCCCCCGGCTACACCTTC	CASSPGQGAPGYTF
.	TRBV11-2	TRBJ1-3	.	TGTGCCAGCAGTCTAGGCGGGGAGAGGACCATATATTTT	CASSLGGERTIYF
.	TRBV28	TRBJ2-6	few	TGTGCCAGCAGTTTTTTCCCTTCTGGGGCCAACGTCCTGACTTTC	CASSFFPSGANVLTF
TRBD1	TRBV6-5	TRBJ1-3	.	TGTGCCAGCAGCCGAGGGACAGGGGACGGAAACACCATATATTTT	CASSRGTGDGNTIYF
.	TRBV19	TRBJ2-1	.	TGTGCCAGTAGTATAGATAGGGGATACAGTGAGCAGTTCTTC	CASSIDRGYSEQFF
TRBD2	TRBV25-1	TRBJ2-1	.	TGTGCCAGCAGGACGAGCGGGAGGGCCCGGGAGCAGTTCTTC	CASRTSGRAREQFF
.	TRBV7-6	TRBJ2-5	.	TGTGCCAGCAGCTTACGACTCATTAGAGAGACCCAGTACTTC	CASSLRLIRETQYF
.	TRBV6-1	TRBJ2-1	.	TGTGCCAGCAGTGAGTCCGGAGTTGGGTCCTACAATGAGCAGTTCTTC	CASSESGVGSYNEQFF
.	TRBV7-8	TRBJ2-5	few	TGTGCCAGCAGCTTGGGTAGCTCGAGGTGGGAGACCCAGTACTTC	CASSLGSSRWETQYF
.	TRBV2	TRBJ2-1	.	TGTGCCAGCAGTGAAGGCGCTATGTTAAGCTCCTACAATGAGCAGTTCTTC	CASSEGAMLSSYNEQFF
TRBD2	TRBV28	TRBJ2-6	.	TGTGCCAGCAGTCCGCTTAGCGGGAGTTTCTCTGGGGCCAACGTCCTGACTTTC	CASSPLSGSFSGANVLTF
.	TRBV19	TRBJ1-2	.	TGTGCCAGTAGTATTCAGGGGATCTATGGCTACACCTTC	CASSIQGIYGYTF
TRBD1	TRBV20-1	TRBJ1-2	.	TGCAGTGCTAGTCCACAGGGGGCAAAATATGGCTACACCTTC	CSASPQGAKYGYTF
TRBD1	TRBV3-1/TRBV3-2	TRBJ2-7	.	TGTGCCAGCTCGGGACAGGGCTTCTCCTACGAGCAGTACTTC	CASSGQGFSYEQYF
.	TRBV24-1	TRBJ2-2	.	TGTGCCACCAGTGATTTCGCCCGTCGGGGCACCGGGGAGCTGTTTTTT	CATSDFARRGTGELFF
TRBD2	TRBV4-1	TRBJ2-7	few	TGCGCCAGCAGCTGGGAGCGGGGGGGGTACGAGCAGTACTTC	CASSWERGGYEQYF
.	TRBV27	TRBJ1-2	.	TGTGCCAGCAGTCCGATACAGGAAAACTATGGCTACACCTTC	CASSPIQENYGYTF
TRBD2	TRBV11-3	TRBJ2-1	.	TGTGCCAGCAGCCCTGGACTAGCGGGAGCTGTTGAGCAGTTCTTC	CASSPGLAGAVEQFF
TRBD1	TRBV5-1	TRBJ1-2	.	TGCGCCAGCAGCTTGGTGGGGACAGCGAACTATGGCTACACCTTC	CASSLVGTANYGYTF
TRBD2	TRBV2	TRBJ2-2	.	TGTGCCAGCAGTGGGACTAGCGCGAGCACCGGGGAGCTGTTTTTT	CASSGTSASTGELFF
.	TRBV5-1	TRBJ2-2	once	TGCGCCAGCAGCTTGGTATCAGGGACCGGGGAGCTGTTTTTT	CASSLVSGTGELFF
TRBD1	TRBV2	TRBJ2-7	.	TGTGCCAGCAGTGCAATACGGGACAGGGGCTACGAGCAGTACTTC	CASSAIRDRGYEQYF
.	TRBV19	TRBJ1-4	.	TGTGCCAGTAGTATGTGGCAGGTTAATGAAAAACTGTTTTTT	CASSMWQVNEKLFF
TRBD2	TRBV9	TRBJ2-1	few	TGTGCCAGCAGCGTAGCTACTGGGGGGGAGGGTGAGCAGTTCTTC	CASSVATGGEGEQFF
TRBD1	TRBV7-2	TRBJ1-2	few	TGTGCCAGCAGCTTAAACAGGGGAGATCGTGGCTACACCTTC	CASSLNRGDRGYTF
.	TRBV7-6	TRBJ1-6	.	TGTGCCAGCAGCTTCGGGTTTAATTCACCCCTCCACTTT	CASSFGFNSPLHF
TRBD2	TRBV14	TRBJ2-7	.	TGTGCCAGCAGCCAAGACTGGGCTAGCGGCAACTACGAGCAGTACTTC	CASSQDWASGNYEQYF
TRBD1	TRBV3-1/TRBV3-2	TRBJ1-3	.	TGTGCCAGCAGCCAGGCGACAGGGACGGGAAACACCATATATTTT	CASSQATGTGNTIYF
TRBD2	TRBV14	TRBJ2-3	.	TGTGCCAGCAGCCCAGCGGGAGGGTTCCCAGATACGCAGTATTTT	CASSPAGGFPDTQYF
TRBD2	TRBV7-8	TRBJ2-5	.	TGTGCCAGCAGTTCGACTAGCGGGGCGCAAGAGACCCAGTACTTC	CASSSTSGAQETQYF
TRBD2	TRBV7-8	TRBJ2-5	.	TGTGCCAGCAGCTTTCGACTAGCGGGAAACCAAGAGACCCAGTACTTC	CASSFRLAGNQETQYF
.	TRBV3-1/TRBV3-2	TRBJ1-6	.	TGTGCCAGCAGCCAGGGTCATAGGGGTTCACCCCTCCACTTT	CASSQGHRGSPLHF
TRBD2	TRBV11-2	TRBJ2-5	.	TGTGCCAGCAGCTTAGGGAGCGGGGGTCCCCAAGAGACCCAGTACTTC	CASSLGSGGPQETQYF
.	TRBV27	TRBJ2-7	.	TGTGCCAGCAGTTTATCGGGCTCAAGCGAGCAGTACTTC	CASSLSGSSEQYF
TRBD1	TRBV15	TRBJ2-2	.	TGTGCCACCAGCTCATGGACAGGGGGTAACACCGGGGAGCTGTTTTTT	CATSSWTGGNTGELFF
TRBD2	TRBV5-6	TRBJ2-1	.	TGTGCCAGCAGTTCAGAGCGGGAGTGGTGGAATGAGCAGTTCTTC	CASSSEREWWNEQFF
.	TRBV29-1	TRBJ2-5	.	TGCAGCGTTGAACGTAGCCAAGAGACCCAGTACTTC	CSVERSQETQYF
.	TRBV28	TRBJ2-7	.	TGTGCCAGCGGCTCGCGGTCGAGCTCCTACGAGCAGTACTTC	CASGSRSSSYEQYF
.	TRBV6-2/TRBV6-3	TRBJ2-2	.	TGTGCCAGCAGTTATTCCGGGACACCGAACACCGGGGAGCTGTTTTTT	CASSYSGTPNTGELFF
.	TRBV6-5	TRBJ2-7	.	TGTGCCACCCGGAAGGGACTTGCCTCCTACGAGCAGTACTTC	CATRKGLASYEQYF
TRBD1	TRBV18	TRBJ2-1	.	TGTGCCAGCTCACCAGGGTACGGGACAGGGGGCTACAATGAGCAGTTCTTC	CASSPGYGTGGYNEQFF
TRBD1	TRBV6-1	TRBJ1-1	.	TGTGCCAGCAGTGAACTACAGGGGGCTTTGATGAACACTGAAGCTTTCTTT	CASSELQGALMNTEAFF
.	TRBV5-1	TRBJ1-2	.	TGCGCCAGCAGCTTGGATAACAGTAACTATGGCTACACCTTC	CASSLDNSNYGYTF
.	TRBV2	TRBJ1-2	once	TGTGCCAGCAAAAAAGGGGAAGCTAACTATGGCTACACCTTC	CASKKGEANYGYTF
.	TRBV5-4	TRBJ2-5	.	TGTGCCAGCAGCTTAGGAGGGGTCCAAGAGACCCAGTACTTC	CASSLGGVQETQYF
.	TRBV6-5	TRBJ1-1	once	TGTGCCAGCAGGATACACGAGGTGACTGAAGCTTTCTTT	CASRIHEVTEAFF
TRBD2	TRBV19	TRBJ2-7	.	TGTGCCAGTTCGGGACTAGCCTCCGAGCAGTACTTC	CASSGLASEQYF
TRBD2	TRBV11-3	TRBJ2-5	.	TGTGCCAGCAGCCGCCCACTAGCGGGGGGGGAAGAGACCCAGTACTTC	CASSRPLAGGEETQYF
.	TRBV28	TRBJ1-5	.	TGTGCCAGCAGTTTGGCAGGGGGCAATCAGCCCCAGCATTTT	CASSLAGGNQPQHF
.	TRBV7-2	TRBJ1-2	.	TGTGCCAGCAGCTCCCGACAAGAAGGCTACACCTTC	CASSSRQEGYTF